The entry below gives a single TCR beta chain sequence along with its context. The target antigen is unknown. The PCR had 60 Vbeta and 13 Jbeta primers. Some clones are missing from TCRdb's copy, which holds only in-frame ones; the method was immunoSEQ multiplex PCR. The table has roughly 180,000 clones, 84% seen once; the top ten hold around 1.2%. The data are from a study of cytomegalovirus exposure and HLA in healthy donors. Looking at the study overall: The Caucasian-associated ancestry cluster held under 90% of approximately 400 genotyped donors.

The V and J ends lost 5 bases and 6 bases respectively, with 12 bases between them. The CDR3 spans 13 residues. The germline gives CDR1 MNHEY, CDR2 SMNVEV (reference sequence). Study observations and caveats: Available immune exposure information was restricted to CMV serostatus only.

The source material was PBMCs. This TCR was sampled from a girl aged 2 to 9 in good health and CMV-seropositive. The chain employs TRBV27 and TRBJ2-3; no clear D gene. The CDR3 is CASSLLRYDTQYF. CDR3 nucleotide sequence: TGTGCCAGCAGTCTTTTGCGCTACGATACGCAGTATTTT.